Listed here are 10 T cell receptor beta chains from one sample, sequenced in a study of blood T cell repertoires in COVID-19. Profiled with immunoSEQ multiplex PCR; TCRdb holds only in-frame clones, not every one. Of 150,000 to 200,000 clones detected, 70% to 80% appear once; the ten largest clones hold approximately 8%. Sequenced material: peripheral blood. These receptors were obtained from a man between 60 and 70 years old with acute or convalescent COVID-19.

This clone was recorded a few times. Other DNA sequences in this sample translate to the same CDR3. V usage is TRBV5-1 and J usage is TRBJ2-7; 12 bases are shared with TRBD1. The V and J ends lost 1 base and 4 bases, in that order; junction bases with no gene match: 3. The CDR3 runs to 15 residues. Germline V gene sequence: CDR1 SGHRS, CDR2 YFSETQ. The chain's CDR3 is CASSLRGQGAYEQYF. The CDR3 DNA reads TGCGCCAGCAGCTTGAGGGGACAGGGGGCGTACGAGCAGTACTTC.

The chain uses TRBV2 and TRBJ2-3, with 7 positions matching TRBD1. CDR3 length equals 18 residues. V lost 4 bases, J lost 3 bases, and 16 bases stayed unmatched. Germline CDR1 SNHLY, CDR2 FYNNEI. The CDR3 DNA follows: TGTGCCAGCAGTGGAATCTGGAGACAGGGAGAGGCGACAGATACGCAGTATTTT. It is translated as CASSGIWRQGEATDTQYF.

V usage is TRBV7-3 and J usage is TRBJ2-3, with 7 bases matching TRBD2. This CDR3 contains 17 residues. After removal of 0 bases from V and 0 bases from J, the junction contained 6 bases not matched to a gene. Germline CDR1 is SGHTA and CDR2 is FQGTGA. This chain's CDR3 is CASSLTHSGGSTDTQYF. In nucleotides, the CDR3 is TGTGCCAGCAGCTTAACTCACTCGGGGGGAAGCACAGATACGCAGTATTTT.

The V and J genes are TRBV30 and TRBJ2-5; 9 nucleotides agree with TRBD2. Germline V gene data show CDR1 as GTSNPN and CDR2 as SVGIG (reference sequence). The CDR3 is 14 residues long. V was clipped by 4 bases and J by 0 bases; unmatched bases: 3. The CDR3 DNA sequence: TGTGCCTGGAAGCGGGGGGCCCACCAAGAGACCCAGTACTTC. Translated: CAWKRGAHQETQYF.

The chain recombines TRBV5-4 with TRBJ2-5, with D tentatively TRBD2 (6 bases). The V end lost 4 bases, the J end lost 0 bases, and 10 bases lay between the germline ends. CDR1 is SGHNT, CDR2 YYREEE, per germline (reference sequence). This CDR3 has 14 amino acids. The CDR3, as DNA: TGTGCCAGCAGCCGCCGGGACTACCAAGAGACCCAGTACTTC. Amino acid sequence: CASSRRDYQETQYF.

V and J are TRBV27 and TRBJ2-7, with a tentative D call TRBD1 (6 bases). Trimming removed 2 bases from V and 5 bases from J, with 7 bases in between. This CDR3 comprises 12 residues. Germline V gives CDR1 MNHEY, CDR2 SMNVEV (reference sequence). The CDR3 loop is CASSLQGNEQYF. The DNA of the CDR3 is TGTGCCAGCAGTTTACAGGGGAACGAGCAGTACTTC.

This chain links TRBV11-2 with TRBJ2-1; a possible D gene is TRBD2 (5 bases). This CDR3 has 12 amino acids. CDR1 SGHAT and CDR2 FQNNGV come from the germline V gene. Between the trimmed V and J ends, which lost 3 bases and 8 bases, there was a span of 8 bases. The CDR3 coding sequence is TGTGCCAGCAGCTTTGGAGGAGATGAGCAGTTCTTC. It is translated as CASSFGGDEQFF.

The chain carries TRBV30 and TRBJ2-3; D gene uncertain. Between the trimmed V and J ends, which lost 1 base and 1 base, there was a span of 9 bases. CDR1 is GTSNPN, CDR2 SVGIG, per germline (reference sequence). The CDR3 is 14 amino acids. The DNA of the CDR3 is TGTGCCTGGAGTGGGTTGCGTGGCACAGATACGCAGTATTTT. Its protein product is CAWSGLRGTDTQYF.

This chain joins TRBV7-9 and TRBJ2-6; maybe TRBD2 (6 bases). Germline CDR1 SEHNR, CDR2 FQNEAQ (reference sequence). Trimming took 1 base from V and 0 from J, leaving 10 bases between them. The CDR3 is made up of 17 amino acids. CDR3 DNA: TGTGCCAGCAGCTTAGGTAGCGGAAACTCTGGGGCCAACGTCCTGACTTTC. Encoded protein: CASSLGSGNSGANVLTF.

The chain couples TRBV5-6 to TRBJ2-7; 10 bases are a match to TRBD1. J lost 4 bases, V lost 4 bases, and 8 bases had no gene match. The length of the CDR3 is 15 residues. CDR1 and CDR2 (germline): SGHDT, YYEEEE. CDR3 coding DNA: TGTGCCAGCAGCCCCCGGACAGGGGGTATATACGAGCAGTACTTC. Translation gives CASSPRTGGIYEQYF.